This TCR beta chain was obtained from a study of cytomegalovirus exposure and HLA in healthy donors. General study points: Immune exposure was documented only through CMV serostatus.

It was with 60 Vbeta and 13 Jbeta primers that the PCR ran. Some clones are missing from TCRdb's copy, which holds only in-frame ones; the method was immunoSEQ multiplex PCR. The table includes about 190,000 clones, roughly 77% detected once. Germline CDR1 and CDR2: MNHNS and SASEGT. This CDR3 comprises 12 residues. The V end lost 8 bases, the J end lost 3 bases, and 11 bases lay between the germline ends. Comments on this clone: Antigen unknown.

The receptor comes from a woman aged 50 to 60 in good health and CMV-seronegative. V gene TRBV6-1 combines with J gene TRBJ2-7; D gene unclear. The source material was PBMCs. The CDR3 DNA sequence: TGTGCCAGCCACAGTACCGGCTACGAGCAGTACTTC. It codes for CASHSTGYEQYF.